The 30 T cell receptor beta chains in this list originate from one sample, sequenced in a study of CD8 T cells in Susac syndrome. Reverse transcription of about 0.5 to 1 ug RNA was carried out with random hexamers. TCRdb re-called the immunoSEQ multiplex PCR reads through MiXCR, storing one row per CDR3 protein. Of more than 150,000 distinct CDR3 sequences detected, about 94% appear once; the ten largest clones hold roughly 0.098%. Sequenced: CD4+ T cells from PBMCs. The receptors stem from a human donor with Susac syndrome.

The chain links TRBV9 to TRBJ2-5; TRBD2 agrees at 11 bases. The V segment lost 2 bases and the J segment 1 base; nucleotides outside the gene matches: 1. The CDR3 length is 15 residues. Germline loops: CDR1 SGDLS, CDR2 YYNGEE. This chain's CDR3 is CASSVGTSGQETQYF. Here the CDR3 DNA reads TGTGCCAGCAGCGTCGGGACTAGCGGCCAAGAGACCCAGTACTTC.

This CDR3 is CASSYDSARGGRETQYF. CDR3 DNA sequence: TGTGCCAGCAGCTATGATTCCGCGCGGGGGGGCCGAGAGACCCAGTACTTC. This chain links TRBV7-2 with TRBJ2-5; TRBD2 agrees at 9 bases. Germline values: CDR1 SGHTA, CDR2 FQGNSA. This CDR3 region has 17 residues. Germline trimming cut 4 bases from V and 4 bases from J; bases unmatched to any gene: 13. The whole variable domain, remainder taken from reference TRBV7-2 and TRBJ2-5, is GAGVSQSPSNKVTEKGKDVELRCDPISGHTALYWYRQSLGQGLEFLIYFQGNSAPDKSGLPSDRFSAERTGGSVSTLTIQRTQQEDSAVYLCASSYDSARGGRETQYFGPGTRLLVL.

This chain joins TRBV6-6 and TRBJ2-7; 10 bases line up with TRBD1. V was clipped by 6 bases and J by 2 bases; unmatched bases: 7. CDR1 MNHNY and CDR2 SVGAGI come from the germline V gene (reference sequence). The CDR3 length is 15 residues. CDR3: CASRPTGQGPYEQYF. The CDR3 coding sequence is TGTGCCAGCAGACCGACGGGACAGGGGCCCTACGAGCAGTACTTC.

V and J are TRBV4-3 and TRBJ2-2, with 12 bases that match TRBD2. CDR1 and CDR2 from the germline V gene are LGHNA and YSLEER. Trimming at V came to 2 bases and at J to 7 bases, leaving 5 bases not matched to a gene. The CDR3 totals 16 residues. The CDR3 nucleotides are TGCGCCAGCAGCCAACTAGCGGGGGGGCCGAACGGGGAGCTGTTTTTT. This encodes CASSQLAGGPNGELFF.

The rearrangement uses TRBV4-1 and TRBJ1-4; a weak D match, TRBD1 (5 bases). Per the germline V gene, CDR1 is MGHRA and CDR2 is YSYEKL. V was pared by 0 bases and J by 6 bases, with 14 bases between. This CDR3 spans 16 amino acids. The CDR3 spells CASSQDTAGRYEKLFF. The CDR3 DNA is TGCGCCAGCAGCCAAGATACGGCAGGGAGGTATGAAAAACTGTTTTTT.

The chain has TRBV6-6 and TRBJ1-1, with 8 bases fitting TRBD1. The CDR3 contains 15 residues. Germline loops: CDR1 MNHNY, CDR2 SVGAGI (reference sequence). Unmatched junction bases numbered 9, after V lost 2 bases and J lost 7 bases. CDR3 in amino acids: CASSYPKDREGEAFF. The CDR3 DNA follows: TGTGCCAGCAGTTACCCCAAGGACAGGGAAGGTGAAGCTTTCTTT.

V usage is TRBV6-6 and J usage is TRBJ2-5; tentative D call: TRBD1 (5 bases). The ends were cut back, 6 bases at V and 4 bases at J, with 15 bases in the middle. The germline V gene has CDR1 MNHNY and CDR2 SVGAGI (reference sequence). This CDR3 spans 14 amino acids. The chain's CDR3 is CASRHRQKRETQYF. CDR3 bases: TGTGCCAGCAGACACAGACAGAAGCGAGAGACCCAGTACTTC.

This clonotype was picked up one time. The CDR3 region has the DNA TGTGCCAGCAGCTCGTTACCGGGACAGTCCTCTGGGGCCAACGTCCTGACTTTC. This translates into CASSSLPGQSSGANVLTF. The chain is built from TRBV7-9 and TRBJ2-6; 7 bases fit TRBD1. The CDR3 has 18 amino acids. Trimming cost V 4 bases and J 0 bases; bases outside gene matches: 9. CDR1 and CDR2 (germline): SEHNR, FQNEAQ (reference sequence).

The chain is built from TRBV29-1 and TRBJ2-2; 7 bases fit TRBD1. V was pared by 2 bases and J by 7 bases, with 7 bases of the junction left unmatched. Germline-derived CDR1 and CDR2 are SQVTM and ANQGSEA. The CDR3 is 14 amino acids. CDR3 sequence reads: CSVEKTGLGGELFF. The CDR3 DNA reads TGCAGCGTTGAAAAGACAGGGTTGGGCGGGGAGCTGTTTTTT.

V usage is TRBV6-2 or TRBV6-3 and J usage is TRBJ1-5; 8 nucleotides match TRBD1. Trimming at V came to 3 bases and at J to 9 bases, leaving 13 bases not matched to a gene. Germline V CDR1 and CDR2: MNHEY, SVGEGT. The CDR3 contains 16 residues. CDR3 sequence: CASSYIRQGPLGPQHF. CDR3 in DNA: TGTGCCAGCAGTTATATCCGACAGGGGCCGCTGGGGCCCCAGCATTTT.

The rearrangement links TRBV12-3 or TRBV12-4 to TRBJ1-1; D is unresolved. This CDR3 has 12 amino acids. V lost 6 bases and J lost 7, with 12 bases in between. This chain's CDR3 is CASSLTRNEAFF. The CDR3 DNA sequence: TGTGCCAGCAGCTTGACACGGAATGAAGCTTTCTTT.

The CDR3 nucleotides are TGCAGTGCTACCGACAGGGGCTCCTACAATGAGCAGTTCTTC. Its protein product is CSATDRGSYNEQFF. V and J are TRBV20-1 and TRBJ2-1, with 8 bases lining up with TRBD1. CDR3 length: 14 amino acids. Germline V gene sequence: CDR1 DFQATT, CDR2 SNEGSKA (reference sequence). J gave up 0 bases and V 4 bases, and 2 bases lay outside the gene matches.

The chain employs TRBV5-1 and TRBJ2-1, with 12 bases that match TRBD1. In germline, CDR1 is SGHRS, CDR2 YFSETQ. The junction had 4 bases not matched to a gene; V was cut back by 6 bases and J by 0 bases. This CDR3 region has 16 residues. The CDR3 coding sequence is TGCGCCAGCACCCGGGACAGGGGGCCCTCCTACAATGAGCAGTTCTTC. Residues: CASTRDRGPSYNEQFF.

The rearrangement links TRBV7-9 to TRBJ1-1; D unclear. Looked up from germline, CDR1 is SEHNR and CDR2 is FQNEAQ (reference sequence). The length of the CDR3 is 14 residues. Trimming removed 0 bases from V and 4 bases from J, with 9 bases in between. In nucleotides, the CDR3 is TGTGCCAGCAGCTTAGCGCGAACAAGCACTGAAGCTTTCTTT. It yields the protein CASSLARTSTEAFF.

J is TRBJ2-7 and V is TRBV2; no clear D gene. The CDR3 contains 12 residues. The germline gives CDR1 SNHLY, CDR2 FYNNEI. The V and J ends lost 6 bases and 4 bases respectively, with 10 bases between them. This CDR3 is CASREPSYEQYF. CDR3 nucleotide sequence: TGTGCCAGCAGGGAACCATCTTACGAGCAGTACTTC.

The chain carries TRBV29-1 and TRBJ2-6; D is ambiguous. V was shortened by 0 bases and J by 2 bases, with 2 bases between the two germline ends. The CDR3 runs 13 residues. Germline V gives CDR1 SQVTM, CDR2 ANQGSEA. CDR3 bases: TGCAGCGTTGAAGATACTGGGGCCAACGTCCTGACTTTC. It codes for CSVEDTGANVLTF.

The chain recombines TRBV4-3 with TRBJ1-5; D possibly corresponds to TRBD1 (5 bases). V was clipped by 0 bases and J by 2 bases, with 8 bases between them. CDR1 LGHNA and CDR2 YSLEER come from the germline V gene. The CDR3 spans 15 residues. In DNA, the CDR3 is TGCGCCAGCAGCCAAGATTTGGGGGGCAATCAGCCCCAGCATTTT. This codes for CASSQDLGGNQPQHF.

The chain links TRBV30 to TRBJ1-2; the match to TRBD1 covers 7 bases. J gave up 0 bases and V 5 bases, and 9 bases lay outside the gene matches. Germline V gives CDR1 GTSNPN, CDR2 SVGIG (reference sequence). The CDR3 runs to 15 residues. DNA of the CDR3: TGTGCCTGGGTTCGGGACAGCTCATCTAACTATGGCTACACCTTC. Translation: CAWVRDSSSNYGYTF. The full variable domain, its missing parts supplied by reference TRBV30 and TRBJ1-2, is SQTIHQWPATLVQPVGSPLSLECTVEGTSNPNLYWYRQAAGRGLQLLFYSVGIGQISSEVPQNLSASRPQDRQFILSSKKLLLSDSGFYLCAWVRDSSSNYGYTFGSGTRLTVV.

The V gene is TRBV18, the J gene TRBJ1-2; TRBD1 is a possible D gene (6 bases). CDR1 and CDR2 (germline): KGHSH, LQKENI. CDR3 length equals 15 residues. V was pared by 6 bases and J by 5 bases, with 19 bases between. CDR3 protein: CASSREQGSWYGYTF. DNA of the CDR3: TGTGCCAGCTCCCGAGAACAGGGATCATGGTATGGCTACACCTTC.

This chain uses TRBV5-1 with TRBJ2-5; D is possibly TRBD1 (6 bases). There are 13 residues in the CDR3. The ends were cut back, 3 bases at V and 5 bases at J, with 11 bases in the middle. The germline V gene encodes CDR1 SGHRS and CDR2 YFSETQ. The CDR3 region has the DNA TGCGCCAGCAGCTCGAGCCAGGGGGAGACCCAGTACTTC. This sequence encodes CASSSSQGETQYF.

The rearrangement links TRBV19 to TRBJ2-7, with TRBD1 identical over 12 bases. V lost 6 bases to trimming and J lost 0 bases; unmatched junction nucleotides: 3. This CDR3 region has 15 residues. Germline V gene sequence: CDR1 LNHDA, CDR2 SQIVND (reference sequence). CDR3 sequence: CASSRDRGRSYEQYF. Written as DNA, the CDR3 is TGTGCCAGTAGCAGGGACAGGGGGCGCTCCTACGAGCAGTACTTC.

V and J are TRBV10-3 and TRBJ2-7; 11 bases map to TRBD1. This CDR3 is 14 amino acids long. V lost 2 bases and J lost 5; bases outside the gene matches: 2. Germline CDR1 ENHRY, CDR2 SYGVKD. CDR3 protein: CAISEGQGANEQYF. The DNA for the CDR3 is TGTGCCATCAGTGAGGGACAGGGGGCCAACGAGCAGTACTTC.

The gene calls are TRBV24-1 and TRBJ2-3; no clear D gene. Trimming cost V 2 bases and J 4 bases, with 9 bases left between them. The germline gives CDR1 KGHDR, CDR2 SFDVKD. This CDR3 has 14 residues. The CDR3: CATSDSSPPDTQYF. The CDR3 nucleotides are TGTGCCACCAGTGATTCCTCCCCCCCAGATACGCAGTATTTT.

The chain employs TRBV15 and TRBJ2-3, with D tentatively TRBD2 (6 bases). There are 16 residues in the CDR3. Trimming removed 0 bases from V and 2 bases from J, with 12 bases in between. Germline CDR1 LNHNV, CDR2 YYDKDF (reference sequence). The CDR3 nucleotides read TGTGCCACCAGCAGAGACCCTAGCGCCAACACAGATACGCAGTATTTT. This encodes CATSRDPSANTDTQYF.

The V and J genes are TRBV6-6 and TRBJ1-6; maybe TRBD1 (5 bases). Germline V lookup: CDR1 MNHNY, CDR2 SVGAGI (reference sequence). This CDR3 has 12 amino acids. V was trimmed by 3 bases and J by 14 bases, leaving 11 bases between them. CDR3 bases: TGTGCCAGCAGTTATGGGGGTTCCACCCTCCACTTT. This translates into CASSYGGSTLHF.

V gene TRBV5-1 combines with J gene TRBJ1-1; maybe TRBD1 (5 bases). Trimming left V 1 base short and J 3 bases short, with 13 bases between. CDR3 length equals 15 residues. CDR1 SGHRS and CDR2 YFSETQ come from the germline V gene. As DNA, the CDR3 is TGCGCCAGCAGCTTGCTGGGGGGAGGCGACACTGAAGCTTTCTTT. This translates into CASSLLGGGDTEAFF.

This sequence joins TRBV29-1 and TRBJ2-1; D may match TRBD1 or TRBD2 (5 bases each). CDR3 length: 14 amino acids. CDR1 is SQVTM, CDR2 ANQGSEA, per germline. V gave up 8 bases and J gave up 5 bases, with 19 bases separating them. The CDR3 here is CSPIWDPAHNEQFF. CDR3 nucleotide sequence: TGCAGCCCCATCTGGGACCCGGCGCACAATGAGCAGTTCTTC.

The rearrangement uses TRBV7-3 and TRBJ2-3; 12 nucleotides align to TRBD2. The CDR3 has 16 amino acids. In germline, CDR1 is SGHTA, CDR2 FQGTGA. Trimming cost V 4 bases and J 4 bases; bases outside gene matches: 6. In DNA form, the CDR3 reads TGTGCCAGCAGCTCCCTAGCGGGGGGGCAGGCAGATACGCAGTATTTT. Translation: CASSSLAGGQADTQYF.

The chain joins TRBV27 to TRBJ2-1; TRBD1 matches at 7 bases. Germline CDR1 and CDR2: MNHEY and SMNVEV (reference sequence). The CDR3 loop spans 15 amino acids. V trimming: 7 bases; J trimming: 0 bases; junction bases outside the gene matches: 6. The CDR3 sequence: CASNRGPLSYNEQFF. In DNA, the CDR3 is TGTGCCAGCAACAGGGGACCTCTCTCCTACAATGAGCAGTTCTTC.

The V and J genes are TRBV6-6 and TRBJ2-5; 11 positions agree with TRBD2. V was clipped by 5 bases and J by 5 bases; unmatched bases: 10. From germline, CDR1 is MNHNY and CDR2 SVGAGI (reference sequence). The CDR3 loop spans 16 amino acids. The CDR3 sequence: CASSLSRTSGQETQYF. As DNA, the CDR3 is TGTGCCAGCAGTCTCAGCCGGACTAGCGGGCAGGAGACCCAGTACTTC.